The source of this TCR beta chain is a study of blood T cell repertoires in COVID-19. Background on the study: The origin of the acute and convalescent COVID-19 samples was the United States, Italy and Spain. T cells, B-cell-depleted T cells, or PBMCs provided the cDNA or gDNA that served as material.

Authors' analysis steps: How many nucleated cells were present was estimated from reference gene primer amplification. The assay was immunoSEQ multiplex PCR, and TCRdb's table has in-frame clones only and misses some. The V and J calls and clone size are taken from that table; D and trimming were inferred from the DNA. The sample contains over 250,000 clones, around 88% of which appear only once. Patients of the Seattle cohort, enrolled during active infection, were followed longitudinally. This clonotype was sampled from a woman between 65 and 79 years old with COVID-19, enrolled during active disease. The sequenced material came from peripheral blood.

In nucleotides, the CDR3 is TGTGCCATTCCAAGCGGGGGGTCCCAAGAGACCCAGTACTTC. It yields the protein CAIPSGGSQETQYF. This chain connects TRBV2 to TRBJ2-5; 9 bases line up with TRBD2. Germline V gene sequence: CDR1 SNHLY, CDR2 FYNNEI. J gave up 1 base and V 10 bases, and 7 bases lay outside the gene matches. The CDR3 extends over 14 amino acids.